These 5 T cell receptor beta chains were all obtained from the same sample, sequenced in a study of T cells in narcolepsy. Data came from immunoSEQ multiplex PCR; TCRdb stores just in-frame clones and leaves some out. The sample holds tens of thousands of clones, over 80% seen once. What was sequenced was CD45RA- memory CD4+ T cells from PBMCs. The receptor set was obtained from a human donor with narcolepsy.

This clone was seen a handful of times. The chain has TRBV19 and TRBJ1-2; 7 bases map to TRBD1. The germline CDR1 and CDR2 sequences are LNHDA and SQIVND (reference sequence). V was pared by 7 bases and J by 4 bases, with 3 bases of the junction left unmatched. The CDR3 is 12 amino acids. The CDR3 DNA sequence: TGTGCCAGTACGACAGGGACCTATGGCTACACCTTC. Encoded protein: CASTTGTYGYTF.

This chain joins TRBV11-3 and TRBJ1-2; D is uncertain. The V and J ends lost 0 bases and 5 bases respectively, with 10 bases between them. Germline V gene sequence: CDR1 SGHNT, CDR2 YENEEA. CDR3 length: 14 residues. The CDR3 sequence: CASSLDRGLYGYTF. The CDR3 coding sequence is TGTGCCAGCAGCTTAGATCGAGGGTTGTATGGCTACACCTTC.

The genes are TRBV19 and TRBJ2-7; maybe TRBD2 (5 bases). The CDR3 covers 17 residues. Per germline, CDR1 LNHDA and CDR2 SQIVND (reference sequence). Trimming took 6 bases from V and 2 from J, leaving 23 bases between them. The CDR3, as DNA: TGTGCCAGTAGCCAGCCGGGGTCCAATCCCACTACCTACGAGCAGTACTTC. Amino acids: CASSQPGSNPTTYEQYF.

This clone was counted only a few times. CDR3 protein: CARSAVNCYDYEQYF. The CDR3 DNA reads as TGTGCCAGAAGTGCCGTGAATTGTTACGACTACGAGCAGTACTTC. The rearrangement joins TRBV7-5 to TRBJ2-7. TRBV7-5 is reported as a pseudogene. This CDR3 is 15 amino acids long.

The chain uses TRBV6-1 and TRBJ2-1, with a weak D call TRBD1 (6 bases). The length of the CDR3 is 13 residues. The V and J ends lost 4 bases and 4 bases respectively, with 8 bases between them. Germline lookup yields CDR1 MNHNS and CDR2 SASEGT. This CDR3 reads CASSATGYNEQFF. The CDR3 DNA reads as TGTGCCAGCAGTGCTACAGGGTACAATGAGCAGTTCTTC.